The clone carrying this TCR beta chain was recorded many times. Its specificity is unknown. It was with a sample-barcoded 5' primer and a J-beta primer mix that a second PCR of roughly 6 to 12 cycles was run. Each cDNA molecule was tagged by a template-switch adaptor with 12 random nucleotides. TCRdb used MiXCR to reprocess the 5' RACE reads, holding one entry per CDR3 protein. Found here are approximately 800,000 distinct CDR3 sequences, about three fifths of them singletons; the top ten hold 22%. This sample is part of a study of blood T cells in healthy people across ages. The study's findings and limits: Fewer expanded clones and more diversity marked long-lived versus aged donors. Naive and antigen-experienced cells were not separated, limiting conclusive comparison.

Caucasian individuals from Russia who were healthy and aged roughly 6 to 95 acted as donors. The CDR3 totals 14 residues. V lost 0 bases and J 4 bases, leaving 10 bases between the germline ends. The V gene's germline CDR1 is SEHNR and CDR2 FQNEAQ (reference sequence). The source of this sequence is a man aged 25 to 40 in good health. The chain combines TRBV7-9 with TRBJ2-7, with D perhaps TRBD1 (6 bases). The material sequenced was blood. This chain's CDR3 is CASSLAQGTYEQYF. CDR3 sequence (DNA): TGTGCCAGCAGCTTAGCTCAGGGGACATACGAGCAGTACTTC.